The 18 T cell receptor beta chains given below trace back to one sample, sequenced in a study of T cells in Graves' hyperthyroidism and ophthalmopathy (dated by TCRdb to between 2019 and 2020). Libraries were made using multiplex PCR. TCRdb lists the instrument as Illumina HiSeq 2000. The TCR beta CDR3 regions were amplified from RNA transcripts. The first round of RT-PCR for the TCR CDR3 was performed with the HTBI primer set and the Qiagen OneStep RT-PCR kit. The raw public data were reprocessed by TCRdb itself: fastp quality trimming at Q25, MiXCR clonotype calling, in-frame beta chains only. Each entry is one CDR3 protein sequence, shown with its most common DNA and genes. The sample profile shows roughly 580,000 distinct CDR3 sequences; around 45% of them were found once. The top ten clonotypes cover just under 8.5% of the sample. The source material was peripheral blood or thyroid tissue (not recorded which). These receptors were taken from a woman aged 18-29 years with Graves' hyperthyroidism. Donor details come from another sample of the same person, matched by shared clones.

This rearrangement joins TRBV7-9 to TRBJ2-7; TRBD2 matches 10 bases. Germline values: CDR1 SEHNR, CDR2 FQNEAQ (reference sequence). Germline trimming cut 5 bases from V and 3 bases from J; bases unmatched to any gene: 7. This CDR3 contains 15 residues. The CDR3 bases are TGTGCCAGCAGCCAAACGGGACTAGCGATCTACGAGCAGTACTTC. Protein sequence: CASSQTGLAIYEQYF.

Concerning this clonotype: A read error may explain this, as a much larger clone is one base away. This chain connects TRBV15 to TRBJ2-7; D call uncertain. Germline values: CDR1 LNHNV, CDR2 YYDKDF (reference sequence). Trimming cost V 5 bases and J 5 bases, with 13 bases left between them. The CDR3 consists of 13 residues. In nucleotides, the CDR3 is TGTGCCACCAGCCCTGGACCCTTGAACGAGCAGTACTTC. Residues: CATSPGPLNEQYF. Supplemented by reference TRBV15 and TRBJ2-7, the full variable domain reads DAMVIQNPRYQVTQFGKPVTLSCSQTLNHNVMYWYQQKSSQAPKLLFHYYDKDFNNEADTPDNFQSRRPNTSFCFLDIRSPGLGDTAMYLCATSPGPLNEQYFGPGTRLTVT.

This clonotype came up many times. This sequence joins TRBV2 and TRBJ1-6; D perhaps matches TRBD1 (5 bases). CDR1 is SNHLY, CDR2 FYNNEI, per germline. Trimming took 7 bases from V and 10 from J, leaving 14 bases between them. CDR3 length equals 13 residues. CDR3 in DNA: TGTGCCAGCAAGTTGGGGGGGAAGTCACCCCTCCACTTT. Translating gives CASKLGGKSPLHF.

In this sample, this clonotype turned up many times. This chain connects TRBV2 to TRBJ1-1; the D is unclear. Germline V gene sequence: CDR1 SNHLY, CDR2 FYNNEI. V was shortened by 4 bases and J by 0 bases, with 6 bases between the two germline ends. CDR3 size: 13 residues. CDR3 sequence reads: CASSGTMNTEAFF. The CDR3 nucleotides are TGTGCCAGCAGTGGGACGATGAACACTGAAGCTTTCTTT. Full variable domain (remainder filled in from reference TRBV2 and TRBJ1-1): EPEVTQTPSHQVTQMGQEVILRCVPISNHLYFYWYRQILGQKVEFLVSFYNNEISEKSEIFDDQFSVERPDGSNFTLKIRSTKLEDSAMYFCASSGTMNTEAFFGQGTRLTVV.

Worth noting for this clonotype: The junction and the germline gene differ at one end; a read error may be behind it. V and J are TRBV15 and TRBJ1-1; no clear D gene. Germline V gene data show CDR1 as LNHNV and CDR2 as YYDKDF (reference sequence). The CDR3 spans 14 residues. CDR3 in amino acids: CAASRDTLNTEAFF. CDR3 nucleotide sequence: TGTGCCGCCAGCAGAGATACCCTTAACACTGAAGCTTTCTTT.

As concerns this clonotype: Germline and junction disagree at one end, which may indicate a read error. V gene TRBV10-2 combines with J gene TRBJ2-2, with D possibly matching TRBD2 (5 bases). Per germline, CDR1 WSHSY and CDR2 SAAADI. The CDR3 loop spans 16 amino acids. The CDR3, as DNA: TGTGCCAGCAGCCAGCCTAGGACTTCCCTCACCGGGGAGCTGTTTTTT. This codes for CASSQPRTSLTGELFF.

The J gene is TRBJ2-2, the V gene TRBV24-1, with 8 bases lining up with TRBD1. This CDR3 comprises 17 residues. Trimming cost V 3 bases and J 6 bases; bases outside gene matches: 11. Per germline, CDR1 KGHDR and CDR2 SFDVKD. The CDR3: CATSDPSGGFGSGELFF. CDR3 bases: TGTGCCACCAGTGATCCATCAGGGGGCTTTGGTTCCGGGGAGCTGTTTTTT.

The table lists this clonotype with many counts. V and J are TRBV29-1 and TRBJ1-6; D remains ambiguous. CDR3 length: 17 amino acids. Trimming took 3 bases from V and 5 from J, leaving 20 bases between them. The germline gives CDR1 SQVTM, CDR2 ANQGSEA. CDR3 sequence: CSVDPSRPSIDNSPLHF. The CDR3 DNA sequence: TGCAGCGTTGATCCCTCTCGGCCGAGCATCGATAATTCACCCCTCCACTTT. Variable domain in full (rest from reference TRBV29-1 and TRBJ1-6): SAVISQKPSRDICQRGTSLTIQCQVDSQVTMMFWYRQQPGQSLTLIATANQGSEATYESGFVIDKFPISRPNLTFSTLTVSNMSPEDSSIYLCSVDPSRPSIDNSPLHFGNGTRLTVT.

The chain carries TRBV24-1 and TRBJ1-1; 8 bases map to TRBD1. After removal of 0 bases from V and 1 base from J, the junction contained 9 bases not matched to a gene. This CDR3 comprises 18 residues. Germline V CDR1 and CDR2: KGHDR, SFDVKD. The CDR3 coding sequence is TGTGCCACCAGTGATTTGGACAGGGGCCCAAATCAGAACACTGAAGCTTTCTTT. It encodes CATSDLDRGPNQNTEAFF.

The chain combines TRBV14 with TRBJ1-3; the D is unclear. Trimming shortened V by 1 base and J by 10 bases, and 5 bases separated the two germline ends. The germline CDR1 and CDR2 sequences are SGHDN and FVKESK. This CDR3 is built from 11 residues. CDR3 bases: TGTGCCAGCAGCCAAGGGGAGACCATATATTTT. This translates into CASSQGETIYF.

The chain recombines TRBV15 with TRBJ1-4; 8 bases are a match to TRBD1. CDR1 is LNHNV, CDR2 YYDKDF, per germline (reference sequence). The CDR3 runs to 15 residues. J gave up 5 bases and V 2 bases, and 4 bases lay outside the gene matches. The CDR3 sequence: CATSRPGTGNEKLFF. The CDR3 DNA follows: TGTGCCACCAGCAGACCCGGGACAGGCAATGAAAAACTGTTTTTT.

The chain combines TRBV9 with TRBJ1-1; unclear D gene. The CDR3 consists of 13 residues. Germline assignment: CDR1 SGDLS and CDR2 YYNGEE. V was shortened by 3 bases and J by 10 bases, with 16 bases between the two germline ends. The CDR3 sequence: CASSEDGRMGAFF. CDR3 nucleotides: TGTGCCAGCAGCGAGGACGGCCGGATGGGAGCTTTCTTT.

The genes are TRBV20-1 and TRBJ1-1, with no clear D. The CDR3 totals 13 residues. Germline V gene lookup returns CDR1 DFQATT and CDR2 SNEGSKA (reference sequence). V lost 0 bases and J lost 1, with 6 bases in between. The chain's CDR3 is CSARDPTNTEAFF. For the CDR3, the DNA is TGCAGTGCTAGAGATCCAACGAACACTGAAGCTTTCTTT.

The V and J genes are TRBV19 and TRBJ2-7, with a tentative D call TRBD2 (6 bases). Germline V gives CDR1 LNHDA, CDR2 SQIVND (reference sequence). The V gene lost 5 bases and the J gene lost 0 bases, with 8 bases spanning the gap. CDR3 length: 13 residues. CDR3 sequence (DNA): TGTGCCAGTAGTCGGGAGCCCTCCTACGAGCAGTACTTC. This sequence encodes CASSREPSYEQYF. The complete variable domain, with remaining parts taken from reference TRBV19 and TRBJ2-7, reads DGGITQSPKYLFRKEGQNVTLSCEQNLNHDAMYWYRQDPGQGLRLIYYSQIVNDFQKGDIAEGYSVSREKKESFPLTVTSAQKNPTAFYLCASSREPSYEQYFGPGTRLTVT.

On this clonotype itself: A single base separates this from a much larger clone, so it may be a read error. The rearrangement links TRBV29-1 to TRBJ1-5, with D unresolved. CDR3 length: 13 residues. CDR1 and CDR2 from the germline V gene are SQVTM and ANQGSEA. For the CDR3, the DNA is TGCGGCGTTTGGGCGGGTGGCAATCAGCCCCAGCATTTT. Protein: CGVWAGGNQPQHF.

The genes are TRBV24-1 and TRBJ1-2; D is perhaps TRBD1 (6 bases). The CDR3 extends over 14 amino acids. Germline lookup yields CDR1 KGHDR and CDR2 SFDVKD. Deletions cut 3 bases from V and 4 bases from J, with 11 bases between. The CDR3: CATSDAGHPYGYTF. CDR3 sequence (DNA): TGTGCCACCAGTGATGCGGGACACCCCTATGGCTACACCTTC.

This clonotype has just a few counts. V gene TRBV14 combines with J gene TRBJ1-2, with a weak D call TRBD1 (6 bases). V was shortened by 3 bases and J by 6 bases, with 23 bases between the two germline ends. Germline V lookup: CDR1 SGHDN, CDR2 FVKESK. The CDR3 is 17 amino acids. The CDR3 DNA reads TGTGCCAGCAGCCACCACCGAGGACAGTCTGGATTCAATGGCTACACCTTC. Translating gives CASSHHRGQSGFNGYTF.

J is TRBJ1-4 and V is TRBV29-1, with 8 bases aligning to TRBD1. Germline CDR1 SQVTM, CDR2 ANQGSEA. The CDR3 runs 14 residues. The trim removed 3 bases at V and 5 bases at J, leaving 5 bases unmatched. The CDR3 nucleotides are TGCAGCGTTGAGTCCAGGGGGCGCAATGAAAAACTGTTTTTT. Its translation is CSVESRGRNEKLFF.